The clone carrying this T cell receptor beta chain was detected only once. This entry is derived from a study of blood T cell repertoires in COVID-19. Overall study context: Material from acute and convalescent COVID-19 was sourced from the United States, Italy and Spain.

In the authors' workflow: Estimated nucleated cell counts came from reference gene primer amplification. Clones were read by immunoSEQ multiplex PCR, and TCRdb kept only the in-frame ones, dropping some. D and trimming were read from the DNA, whereas the V and J calls and clone size are those reported in that table. Among about 200,000 clones listed, about 88% were seen once. The germline gives CDR1 KGHSH, CDR2 LQKENI. This CDR3 spans 12 amino acids. The V gene lost 3 bases and the J gene lost 3 bases, with 5 bases spanning the gap. The chain employs TRBV18 and TRBJ1-1; D gene unclear. The clonotype was recovered from a woman aged 40 to 50 with acute or convalescent COVID-19. Material: peripheral blood. The CDR3 bases are TGTGCCAGCTCACCCCAATACACTGAAGCTTTCTTT. Amino acid sequence: CASSPQYTEAFF.